This is a list of T cell receptor beta chains from one sample in a study of blood T cell repertoires in COVID-19. Clones were sequenced by immunoSEQ multiplex PCR, and TCRdb holds only the in-frame ones, with some missing. The table has about 94,000 clones, 80% seen once. Material for sequencing was peripheral blood. The receptors here all came from a human donor in a cohort sampled during active COVID-19. CDR3s include the opening cysteine and the closing phenylalanine or tryptophan. A D gene is named only where the DNA matches it firmly. Only part of the rows carry a size: once, few, many, or a class if the clone is expanded.

size | J | V | D | DNA | CDR3
- | TRBJ1-1 | TRBV3-1/TRBV3-2 | - | TGTGCCAGCAGCCAGAAACCGAGGCAGGGGGCTTTCTTT | CASSQKPRQGAFF
- | TRBJ1-2 | TRBV28 | - | TGTGCCAGCAGTTTTACCCGGGACTATGGCTACACCTTC | CASSFTRDYGYTF
- | TRBJ1-4 | TRBV6-5 | TRBD1 | TGTGCCAGCAGTCGAGACAGGGGAGGCGAAAAACTGTTTTTT | CASSRDRGGEKLFF
- | TRBJ2-5 | TRBV24-1 | - | TGTGCCACCAGTGATTTTCACAGGGAGGGAGAGACCCAGTACTTC | CATSDFHREGETQYF
- | TRBJ1-2 | TRBV12-5 | - | TGTGCTAGTGGTTTTGGGAGGGGCGGTTATGGCTACACCTTC | CASGFGRGGYGYTF
- | TRBJ1-5 | TRBV18 | - | TGTGCCAGCTCACCTGGGCCCCCCAATCAGCCCCAGCATTTT | CASSPGPPNQPQHF
- | TRBJ1-6 | TRBV19 | TRBD1 | TGTGCCAGTAGTATAGAGGCAGGGGGTGGTTCACCCCTCCACTTT | CASSIEAGGGSPLHF
- | TRBJ1-2 | TRBV2 | - | TGTGCCAGCAGTCCAAGTCCTCGGGGGGGCTACACCTTC | CASSPSPRGGYTF
- | TRBJ2-3 | TRBV7-2 | TRBD2 | TGTGCCAGCAGCTTAGTAGGCGGGAGGGCCCCAGATACGCAGTATTTT | CASSLVGGRAPDTQYF
- | TRBJ2-7 | TRBV7-9 | - | TGTGCCAGCAGCTTCGTTAGTACCTACGAGCAGTACTTC | CASSFVSTYEQYF
- | TRBJ1-2 | TRBV19 | TRBD1 | TGTGCCAGTAGTCGCGGACAGGGGGTCTCCTATGGCTACACCTTC | CASSRGQGVSYGYTF
- | TRBJ2-1 | TRBV9 | - | TGTGCCAGCAGCGTAGGAGAGGGCGGAGGGTTGCAGTTCTTC | CASSVGEGGGLQFF
- | TRBJ1-1 | TRBV28 | TRBD1 | TGTGCCAGCTCCATCGGGGGGACAGGAGGCACTGAAGCTTTCTTT | CASSIGGTGGTEAFF
- | TRBJ1-2 | TRBV5-1 | TRBD1 | TGCGCCAGCAGCCCGGACAGGGAGAGGGGGCTCAACTATGGCTACACCTTC | CASSPDRERGLNYGYTF
- | TRBJ2-1 | TRBV4-1 | TRBD2 | TGCGCCAGCAGCCAAGAGTCTAGCGGACACAATGAGCAGTTCTTC | CASSQESSGHNEQFF
- | TRBJ1-1 | TRBV6-4 | - | TGTGCCAGCAGTGATCTGAAGGGGGTGAACACTGAAGCTTTCTTT | CASSDLKGVNTEAFF
- | TRBJ1-2 | TRBV5-6 | TRBD1 | TGTGCCAGCAGCTTACGCGGGACAGGGGAGTACACCTTC | CASSLRGTGEYTF
- | TRBJ2-2 | TRBV5-1 | TRBD2 | TGCGCCAGCAGCCCCTCGGGACTAGCGTTGAACACCGGGGAGCTGTTTTTT | CASSPSGLALNTGELFF
- | TRBJ2-5 | TRBV28 | - | TGTGCCAGCAGTTTCTCGGGACAATCGGGAGAGACCCAGTACTTC | CASSFSGQSGETQYF
- | TRBJ1-2 | TRBV10-3 | TRBD1 | TGTGCCATCAGTGACGGGACAGGGGAATTTGGTGGCTACACCTTC | CAISDGTGEFGGYTF
- | TRBJ1-2 | TRBV30 | TRBD1 | TGTGCCTGGAGTGCCCCCGAGGGGACAGGCTTCTATGGCTACACCTTC | CAWSAPEGTGFYGYTF
- | TRBJ2-7 | TRBV28 | - | TGTGCCAGCAGTTTATCGCAGGGAGGCGGCGAGCAGTACTTC | CASSLSQGGGEQYF
- | TRBJ1-1 | TRBV6-5 | TRBD1 | TGTGCCAGCAAGGGACAGATGAACACTGAAGCTTTCTTT | CASKGQMNTEAFF
- | TRBJ1-6 | TRBV5-1 | TRBD1 | TGCGCCAGCAGCGTCGACAGGGTTGGTTCACCCCTCCACTTT | CASSVDRVGSPLHF
- | TRBJ1-5 | TRBV12-3/TRBV12-4 | TRBD1 | TGTGCCAGCAGTTCCCGGTGGGGACAGGGCCATTTT | CASSSRWGQGHF
- | TRBJ2-4 | TRBV9 | TRBD1 | TGTGCCAGCAGCGCGCAACAGGGGGGCATTCAGTACTTC | CASSAQQGGIQYF
once | TRBJ2-7 | TRBV4-1 | TRBD1 | TGCGCCAGCAGCCAAGCTGCCGGGACAGGGGGACTCTACGAGCAGTACTTC | CASSQAAGTGGLYEQYF
- | TRBJ2-7 | TRBV5-3 | - | TGTGCCAGAAGCGCGAACCGGGGCGAGCAGTACTTC | CARSANRGEQYF
- | TRBJ1-2 | TRBV4-2 | TRBD1 | TGTGCCAGCAGCCAAGATGGGTGGGGCAGGGGGCTTGAGGGCTACACCTTC | CASSQDGWGRGLEGYTF
- | TRBJ2-5 | TRBV7-9 | TRBD2 | TGTGCCAGCAGCCAAACCAGCGGGACGGAGACCCAGTACTTC | CASSQTSGTETQYF
- | TRBJ2-5 | TRBV10-1 | - | TGCGCCAGCAGCCAAACTAGAGAGTCGAGCCAGTACTTC | CASSQTRESSQYF
- | TRBJ2-3 | TRBV7-2 | - | TGTGCCAGCAGCTTAAGAGGTCCAGATACGCAGTATTTT | CASSLRGPDTQYF
once | TRBJ1-2 | TRBV12-3/TRBV12-4 | - | TGTGCCAGCAGTTTAAGTGGGGGGGGCTACACCTTC | CASSLSGGGYTF
- | TRBJ2-2 | TRBV5-1 | TRBD2 | TGCGCCAGCAGCGCCGGACGATCGGGGGGACCGAACACCGGGGAGCTGTTTTTT | CASSAGRSGGPNTGELFF
- | TRBJ2-7 | TRBV18 | TRBD1 | TGTGCCAGCTCACCGGGGACAGGGCTCTACGAGCAGTACTTC | CASSPGTGLYEQYF
- | TRBJ2-5 | TRBV6-6 | - | TGTGCCAGCCTCGCCGGAGGGATCGGGGAGACCCAGTACTTC | CASLAGGIGETQYF
- | TRBJ2-1 | TRBV10-2 | - | TGCGCCAGCAGTGAGACTTTCTACAATGAGCAGTTCTTC | CASSETFYNEQFF
- | TRBJ2-4 | TRBV15 | TRBD2 | TGTGCCACCAGCGGGGGGGAACTAAAAACAATTCAGTACTTC | CATSGGELKTIQYF
- | TRBJ2-7 | TRBV5-1 | TRBD2 | TGCGCCAGCAGCTCCGGAGGGACTAGCTCCTACGAGCAGTACTTC | CASSSGGTSSYEQYF
- | TRBJ2-5 | TRBV5-1 | TRBD2 | TGCGCCAGCAGCTCCGACGGGGGGGAGACCCAGTACTTC | CASSSDGGETQYF
- | TRBJ1-2 | TRBV3-1/TRBV3-2 | - | TGTGCCAGCAGCCAGGCAACCAATGGCTACACCTTC | CASSQATNGYTF
- | TRBJ2-6 | TRBV10-3 | TRBD1 | TGTGCCATCAGGACAGGGGACGGGGCCAACGTCCTGACTTTC | CAIRTGDGANVLTF
few | TRBJ2-7 | TRBV7-2 | TRBD2 | TGTGCCAGCAGTCGGACTAGCGGGAGGGTGGGCGAGCAGTACTTC | CASSRTSGRVGEQYF
- | TRBJ2-5 | TRBV28 | TRBD2 | TGTGCCAGCAGTTTGGGGGGGAGCGGATGGGAGACCCAGTACTTC | CASSLGGSGWETQYF
- | TRBJ2-7 | TRBV7-7 | - | TGTGCCAGCAGCTTAGGTCCTAGCGAGCACTACGAGCAGTACTTC | CASSLGPSEHYEQYF
- | TRBJ1-5 | TRBV5-1 | TRBD1 | TGCGCCAGCAGCTTGGAAGGGGGCAGCAATCAGCCCCAGCATTTT | CASSLEGGSNQPQHF
- | TRBJ2-7 | TRBV7-6 | - | TGTGCCAGCAGCTTAGGCGCAGGGGCCTACGAGCAGTACTTC | CASSLGAGAYEQYF
- | TRBJ2-7 | TRBV3-1/TRBV3-2 | TRBD2 | TGTGCCAGCAGCTGGGGGGGAAGATTGCGGGACGAGCAGTACTTC | CASSWGGRLRDEQYF
- | TRBJ2-5 | TRBV12-5 | - | TGTGCTAGTGGTTTGTCAGGTCCAGGGACCCAGTACTTC | CASGLSGPGTQYF
- | TRBJ2-1 | TRBV7-3 | TRBD2 | TGTGCCAGCAGCTTAACTAGCGGGAGGGCCGGAGAGCAGTTCTTC | CASSLTSGRAGEQFF
- | TRBJ1-2 | TRBV4-1 | TRBD1 | TGCGCCAGCAGCTACTTAGGGGGCGGGGATGGCTACACCTTC | CASSYLGGGDGYTF
once | TRBJ2-7 | TRBV4-1 | - | TGCGCCAGCAGCCAAGATCGGAAGGGGTACGAGCAGTACTTC | CASSQDRKGYEQYF
- | TRBJ1-2 | TRBV10-3 | - | TGTGCCATCATGAGGGATTCTGGCTACACCTTC | CAIMRDSGYTF